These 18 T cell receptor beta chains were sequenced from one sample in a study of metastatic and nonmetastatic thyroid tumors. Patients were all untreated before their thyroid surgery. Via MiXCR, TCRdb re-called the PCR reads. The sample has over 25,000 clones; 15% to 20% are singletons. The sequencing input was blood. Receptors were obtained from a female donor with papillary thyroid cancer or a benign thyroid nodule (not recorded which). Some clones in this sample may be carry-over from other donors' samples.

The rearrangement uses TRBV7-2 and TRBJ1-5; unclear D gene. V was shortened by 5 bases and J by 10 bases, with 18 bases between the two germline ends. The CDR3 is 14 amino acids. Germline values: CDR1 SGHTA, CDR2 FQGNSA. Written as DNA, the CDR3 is TGTGCCAGCAGCGAAGGATGGGGAGTAGAACCCCAGCATTTT. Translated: CASSEGWGVEPQHF.

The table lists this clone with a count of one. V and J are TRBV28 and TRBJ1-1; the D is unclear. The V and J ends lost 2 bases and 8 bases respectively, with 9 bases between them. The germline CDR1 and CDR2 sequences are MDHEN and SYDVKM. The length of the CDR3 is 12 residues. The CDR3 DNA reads TGTGCCAGCAGTTTAATGGACGGAGAAGCTTTCTTT. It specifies CASSLMDGEAFF.

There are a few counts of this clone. The CDR3 DNA sequence: TGTGCCAGCACCGAACAGGGGCCCTCCTACGAGCAGTACTTC. As protein: CASTEQGPSYEQYF. V gene TRBV28 combines with J gene TRBJ2-7, with TRBD1 identical over 7 bases. CDR3 size: 14 residues. The germline gives CDR1 MDHEN, CDR2 SYDVKM. V was clipped by 7 bases and J by 0 bases; unmatched bases: 6. Combining the CDR3 with reference TRBV28 and TRBJ2-7 gives the whole variable domain DVKVTQSSRYLVKRTGEKVFLECVQDMDHENMFWYRQDPGLGLRLIYFSYDVKMKEKGDIPEGYSVSREKKERFSLILESASTNQTSMYLCASTEQGPSYEQYFGPGTRLTVT.

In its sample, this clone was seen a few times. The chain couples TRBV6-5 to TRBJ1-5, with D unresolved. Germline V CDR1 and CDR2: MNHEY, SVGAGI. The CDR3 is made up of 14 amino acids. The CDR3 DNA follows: TGTGAAAGCAGTTTCGCGGCCAACAATCAGCCCCAGCATTTT. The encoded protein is CESSFAANNQPQHF.

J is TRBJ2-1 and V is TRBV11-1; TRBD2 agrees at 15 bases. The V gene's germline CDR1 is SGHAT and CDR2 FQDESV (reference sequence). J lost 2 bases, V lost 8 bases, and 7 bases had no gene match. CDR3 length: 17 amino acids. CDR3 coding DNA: TGTGCCAGCCAGGGACTAGCGGGGGGTGGGACCTACAATGAGCAGTTCTTC. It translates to CASQGLAGGGTYNEQFF.

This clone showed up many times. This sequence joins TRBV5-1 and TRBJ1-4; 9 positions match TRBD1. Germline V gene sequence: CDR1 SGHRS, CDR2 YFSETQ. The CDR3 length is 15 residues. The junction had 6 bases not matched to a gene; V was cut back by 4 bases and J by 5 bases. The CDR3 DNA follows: TGCGCCAGCAGCCGACAACAGGGGGCAAATGAAAAACTGTTTTTT. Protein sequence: CASSRQQGANEKLFF.

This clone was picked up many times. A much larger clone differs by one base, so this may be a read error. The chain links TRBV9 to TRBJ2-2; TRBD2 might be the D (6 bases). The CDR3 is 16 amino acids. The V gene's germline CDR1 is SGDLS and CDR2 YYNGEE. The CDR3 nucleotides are TGTGCCAGCAGCCCGAGGGTGGCTGAATACACCGGGGGGCTGTTTTTT. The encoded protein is CASSPRVAEYTGGLFF.

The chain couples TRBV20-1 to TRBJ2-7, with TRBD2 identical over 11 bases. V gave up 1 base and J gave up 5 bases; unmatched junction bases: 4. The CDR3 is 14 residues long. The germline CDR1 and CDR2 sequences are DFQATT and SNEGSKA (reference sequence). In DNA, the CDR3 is TGCAGTGCTAGAGCTACTAGCGGGAGCAACGAGCAGTACTTC. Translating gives CSARATSGSNEQYF.

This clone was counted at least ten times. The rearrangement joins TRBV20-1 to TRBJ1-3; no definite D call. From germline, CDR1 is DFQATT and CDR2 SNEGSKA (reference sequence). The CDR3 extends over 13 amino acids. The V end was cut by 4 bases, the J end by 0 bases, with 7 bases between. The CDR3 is CSATGLSGNTIYF. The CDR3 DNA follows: TGCAGTGCTACAGGTCTCTCTGGAAACACCATATATTTT.

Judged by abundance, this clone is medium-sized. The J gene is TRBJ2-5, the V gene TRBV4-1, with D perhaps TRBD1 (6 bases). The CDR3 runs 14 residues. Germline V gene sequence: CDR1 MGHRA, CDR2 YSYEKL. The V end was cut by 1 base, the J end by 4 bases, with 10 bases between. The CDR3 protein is CASSQAGARETQYF. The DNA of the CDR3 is TGCGCCAGCAGCCAAGCAGGGGCCCGAGAGACCCAGTACTTC.

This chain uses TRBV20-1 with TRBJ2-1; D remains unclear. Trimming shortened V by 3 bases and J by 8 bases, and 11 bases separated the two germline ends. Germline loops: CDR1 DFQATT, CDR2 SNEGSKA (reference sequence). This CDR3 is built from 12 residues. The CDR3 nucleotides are TGCAGTGCTAGCTCGTATAGTCATGAGCAGTTCTTC. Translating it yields CSASSYSHEQFF.

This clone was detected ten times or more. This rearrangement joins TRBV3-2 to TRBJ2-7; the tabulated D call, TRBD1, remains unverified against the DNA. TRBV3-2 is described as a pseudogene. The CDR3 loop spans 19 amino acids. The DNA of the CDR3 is TGTGCCAGCAGCCAAGTTGAGGGGGGGTACAGGGATTGGAGCTACGAGCAGTACTTC. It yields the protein CASSQVEGGYRDWSYEQYF.

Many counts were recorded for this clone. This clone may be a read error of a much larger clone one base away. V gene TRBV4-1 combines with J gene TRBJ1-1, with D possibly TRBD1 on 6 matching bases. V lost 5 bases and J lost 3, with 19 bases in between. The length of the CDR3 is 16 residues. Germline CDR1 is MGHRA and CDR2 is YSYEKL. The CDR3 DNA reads TGCGCCAGCAGCGGACGACAGGCGGTCGGGGACACTGAAGCTTTCTTT. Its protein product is CASSGRQAVGDTEAFF.

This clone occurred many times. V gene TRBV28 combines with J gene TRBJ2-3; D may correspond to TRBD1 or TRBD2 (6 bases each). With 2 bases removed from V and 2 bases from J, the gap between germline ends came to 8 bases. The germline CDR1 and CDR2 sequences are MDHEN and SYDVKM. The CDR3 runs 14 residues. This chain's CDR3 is CASSLAGHTDTQYF. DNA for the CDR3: TGTGCCAGCAGTTTAGCGGGACACACAGATACGCAGTATTTT.

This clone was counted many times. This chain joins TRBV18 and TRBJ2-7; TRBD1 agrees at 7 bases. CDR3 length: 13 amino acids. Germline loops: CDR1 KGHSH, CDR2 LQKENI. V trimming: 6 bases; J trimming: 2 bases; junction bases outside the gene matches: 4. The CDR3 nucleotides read TGTGCCAGCTCGAGGGGGCTTCCCTACGAGCAGTACTTC. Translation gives CASSRGLPYEQYF.

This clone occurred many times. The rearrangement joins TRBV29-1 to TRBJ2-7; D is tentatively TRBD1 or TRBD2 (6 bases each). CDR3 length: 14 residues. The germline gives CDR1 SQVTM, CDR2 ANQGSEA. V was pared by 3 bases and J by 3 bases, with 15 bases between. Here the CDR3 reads CSVEGGGNNYEQYF. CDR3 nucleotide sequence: TGCAGCGTTGAGGGGGGCGGCAACAACTACGAGCAGTACTTC.

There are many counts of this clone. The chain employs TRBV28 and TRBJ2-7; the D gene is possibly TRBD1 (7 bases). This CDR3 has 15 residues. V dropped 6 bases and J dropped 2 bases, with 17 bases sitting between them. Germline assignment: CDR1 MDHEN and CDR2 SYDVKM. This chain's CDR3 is CASRSTRDSPYEQYF. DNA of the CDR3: TGTGCCAGCAGGTCCACGCGGGACAGTCCCTACGAGCAGTACTTC.

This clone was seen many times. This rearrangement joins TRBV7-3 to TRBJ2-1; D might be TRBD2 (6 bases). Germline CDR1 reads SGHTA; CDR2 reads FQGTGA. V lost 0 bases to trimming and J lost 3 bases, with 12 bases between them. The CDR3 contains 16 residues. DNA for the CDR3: TGTGCCAGCAGCTTAACGGGCGGAGGGCTCTACAATGAGCAGTTCTTC. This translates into CASSLTGGGLYNEQFF. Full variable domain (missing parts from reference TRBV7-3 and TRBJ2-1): GAGVSQTPSNKVTEKGKYVELRCDPISGHTALYWYRQSLGQGPEFLIYFQGTGAADDSGLPNDRFFAVRPEGSVSTLKIQRTERGDSAVYLCASSLTGGGLYNEQFFGPGTRLTVL.